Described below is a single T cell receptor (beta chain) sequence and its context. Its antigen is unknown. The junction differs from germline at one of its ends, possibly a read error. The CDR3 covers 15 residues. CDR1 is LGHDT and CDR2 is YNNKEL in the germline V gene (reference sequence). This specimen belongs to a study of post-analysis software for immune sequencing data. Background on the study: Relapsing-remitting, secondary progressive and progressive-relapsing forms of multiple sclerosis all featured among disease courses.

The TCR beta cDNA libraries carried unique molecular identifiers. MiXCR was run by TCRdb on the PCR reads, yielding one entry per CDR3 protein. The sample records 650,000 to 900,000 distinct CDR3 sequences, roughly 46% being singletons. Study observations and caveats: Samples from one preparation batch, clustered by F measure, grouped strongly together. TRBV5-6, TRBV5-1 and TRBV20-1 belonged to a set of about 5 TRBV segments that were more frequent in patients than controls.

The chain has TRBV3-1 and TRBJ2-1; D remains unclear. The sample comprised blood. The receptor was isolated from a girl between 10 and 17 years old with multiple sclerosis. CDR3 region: CTSSLRSNPYNEQFF. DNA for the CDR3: TGTACCAGCAGCCTCCGAAGTAATCCATACAATGAGCAGTTCTTC.